The present entry profiles one T cell receptor beta chain with its context. What this receptor recognizes is not known. No quality values exist for individual bases; no much larger clone is one base distant. Library construction relied on the immunoSEQ multiplex PCR assay. The multiplex PCR relied on a mix of 60 forward primers for TCR Vbeta segments and 13 reverse primers for TCR Jbeta segments. A multiplex PCR assay on genomic DNA amplified the CDR3 region of rearranged TCR beta genes. The Illumina HiSeq System was used to sequence the amplified TCR beta libraries as 87-base-pair reads. The authors processed their data as follows. A later analysis tallied 75 million to 85 million unique TCR beta chains across the 660 or so repertoires, and some 10 million of those chains were shared by two or more donors. Raw reads were error-corrected and collapsed into unique sequences by a nearest-neighbor algorithm in which closely related sequences were merged to remove PCR and sequencing errors. V, D and J gene segments were assigned by aligning CDR3 sequences to IMGT reference sequences. For a sequence to be retained, at least a six-nucleotide match to both a V gene segment and a J gene segment was required. A rearrangement counted as productive if the CDR3 had no stop codons and remained in frame with V and J, and every other rearrangement counted as non-productive. CDR3 was defined by IMGT convention, running from the second conserved V-encoded cysteine to the conserved J-encoded phenylalanine. The earlier analysis of about 590 of the donors excluded sequences that lacked an unambiguous match to a single V gene segment. An earlier analysis of 500 to 700 of the donors classified V segments as functional when productive rearrangements were above 56.7% and as segregating when the standard deviation between donors was above 5%. A statistical classification framework was built to diagnose cytomegalovirus status from the catalog of TCR beta chain sequences. In a later analysis, TCR nucleotide sequences were compared against IMGT/GENE-DB human TR gene sequences so that V and J genes could be assigned. The TCRdist pipeline was used in a later analysis to assign CDR3 sequences and most-parsimonious VDJ recombination scenarios. In a later analysis, each TCR beta chain was defined by its CDR3 amino acid sequence together with its V-gene family, and reads without a unique V-gene family were excluded. In a later analysis, fewer than 650 highly shared, low-generation-probability nucleotide sequences were removed to address suspected cross-contamination and a sequencing artifact. For each public chain, a later analysis derived a clonal expansion index from normalized ranks of inferred template counts within each repertoire. Generation probabilities in a later analysis came from a VDJ recombination model fitted to out-of-frame rearrangements, and those results were checked against IGoR. In a later analysis, hypergeometric tests were used to score TCR-TCR, TCR-HLA and TCR-CMV co-occurrence, with a repertoire-size bias correction applied to TCR pairs. False discovery rates were estimated in a later analysis by permuting HLA or CMV assignments 20 times. In a later analysis, co-occurring TCRs were grouped using DBSCAN, with TCRdist sequence similarity added in when clustering inside HLA-allele-positive subsets. Repertoires with fewer than 30,000 or more than 120,000 public chains were left out of co-occurrence clustering, as were roughly five repertoires with anomalous nucleotide sharing. TCRdb limited this immuneACCESS table to in-frame rearrangements with V and J called. A share of clones is missing; checked studies link under half to unresolved V genes, and the rest is unexplained. V and J calls and clone size are as listed in that table; D and trimming were resolved from the DNA. This sample comprises 150,000 to 200,000 clones, about 9% of them detected only once. The ten biggest clones cover roughly 1.3% of the sample.

The cohort comprised some 730 healthy bone marrow donors. All cohort members were sampled while nominally healthy, although unrecorded immune exposures were likely present. The donor tested CMV seropositive and was one of the 289 seropositive cohort members. A peripheral blood sample was collected from each donor, and TCR beta sequencing was performed on peripheral blood mononuclear cells. Genomic DNA extraction from the blood cell samples was performed with the Qiagen DNeasy Blood Extraction Kit. Clipping removes 7 bases from V and 4 bases from J, with 3 as the unmatched junction base count. Counted from cysteine to phenylalanine, this CDR3 has 13 amino acids. This entry keeps only the CDR3 DNA: 39 bases, framed from base 1. For CDR1 and CDR2, the germline V gene lists MNHNS and SASEGT. The data were obtained in a study of cytomegalovirus exposure and HLA in healthy donors (dated by TCRdb to 2016 to 2017). Broadly, across the study: An earlier analysis of several hundred of the donors reported 276 Gb of sequence data and approximately 120 million unique TCR beta sequences obtained from roughly 180 million T cells. An early release that covered roughly 600 HLA-typed donors contained about 300 gigabases of sequencing data and about 93 million unique TCR sequences. Among the roughly 390 genotyped donors, around 79% belonged to the genetic ancestry cluster associated with self-reported Caucasian donors. The study was designed to test whether signatures of past pathogen exposure could be identified by cataloging public T cell receptors. The study profiled the T cell repertoires of 500 to 800 subjects by immunosequencing and related them to cytomegalovirus serostatus. Besides the first cohort of some 670 subjects, a separate validation cohort made up of over a hundred different subjects was used. To predict cytomegalovirus infection status, the study combined high-throughput TCR immunosequencing, statistical association of individual TCRs with disease status, and machine learning. In a later analysis, previously published TCR beta repertoires from several hundred donors were re-analyzed and high-resolution HLA genotyping was added so that TCR occurrence patterns could be studied. Rather than using new phenotypic data, the later analysis identified candidate immune exposures from TCR beta sequences and from how often those sequences occurred across donors. An earlier analysis of 500 to 750 of the donors applied high-throughput TCR beta sequencing to assess whether each TCR beta V gene segment acted as functional or pseudogenic. Donor age, sex, ethnicity and CMV serostatus were compiled together with the repertoire data. A later genetic analysis used genome-wide SNP genotypes for about 55% of the 666 donors, treating that subset as a discovery cohort. All discovery cohort repertoires had been generated on a single sequencing platform. Both class I and class II loci were covered by HLA typing, at four-digit resolution. The number of donors typed differed by locus, with 629-630 for A, B, C, DRB1 and DQB1, roughly 550 for DQA1, 606 for DPA1, and approximately 470 for DPB1. Four to six DR-DQ haplotypes were handled as single units for association and clustering, since linkage in the cohort was strong. Among around 400 genotyped donors of the cohort, an average of roughly 230,000 unique TCR beta nucleotide sequences was sequenced per donor, of which about 19% were non-productive. What the work shows at the level of the full study, not this receptor alone: Several of the top co-occurrence clusters appeared to be linked to parvovirus B19, influenza, CMV and Epstein-Barr virus, according to a later analysis. Most TCR sequences were seen in very few donors, while some public TCRs were found in many individuals. In a later analysis, 15,000 to 20,000 TCR beta sequences were associated with specific HLA alleles at a false discovery rate of 0.05. In a later genetic analysis, fewer N-insertions in productive TCRs were reported among donors in an Asian-associated ancestry cluster than the approximately 710-donor mean. An earlier analysis of approximately 530 of the donors showed that most TCR beta V segments appeared in productive rearrangements either about 87% or about 30% of the time, which broadly matched IMGT annotations. The 87-base-pair reads could not distinguish some IMGT-functional V segments, including TRBV6-2 and TRBV6-3, so those segments were excluded. The presence/absence analyses assumed that sequencing depth was roughly uniform across donors, and that assumption may not be true. CMV serostatus was the only immune exposure information available for the cohort. In this cohort, only TCR beta chains were sequenced, and detectable features were limited by the absence of alpha or paired-chain data. In a later analysis, HLA-associated TCR beta chains were found to be more clonally expanded and to have lower generation probabilities than equally common non-associated chains. According to a later analysis, TCR association rates differed among HLA loci, with DRB1 alleles showing the most associated TCRs and HLA-C alleles showing the fewest. A further reported finding was that TCR beta sequences accurately predicted the HLA-A and HLA-B alleles for most subjects in the first cohort. The study gave a list of some 150 TCR beta chains associated with cytomegalovirus. A cluster of highly shared sequence variants was judged likely to be a technical artifact of the sequencing pipeline. In a later genetic analysis, a missense DCLRE1C variant was associated with V-gene and J-gene trimming of TCR beta chains, and the association was replicated in an independent cohort. Because HLA typing was unavailable for some donors at each locus, only the typed subset was used in association tests. The authors suggested that the approach could potentially be generalized to other disease states and immunological phenotypes. Correlated functional status among segregating V segments might be attributable to linkage disequilibrium, but an unknown experimental factor could not be ruled out. The classifier was reported to diagnose cytomegalovirus status with high specificity and sensitivity in both the original and validation cohorts. Assigning TCR associations to individual alleles was difficult when HLA alleles, especially DR and DQ, strongly co-occurred. Because counts were too low, seventeen rarely observed V segments, including chromosome 9 orphons, were excluded from the earlier analysis of 500 to 700 of the donors. In vitro tests confirmed that a few of the cytomegalovirus-associated TCR beta chains recognize cytomegalovirus antigens. According to a later analysis, most CMV-associated TCR beta chains appeared to be HLA-restricted, and the HLA associations seemed to be driven largely by CMV exposure.

The clonotype originates from a woman younger than 45 in good health and CMV-seropositive. Sequencing was carried out using PBMCs. The rearranged chain carries TRBV6-1 and TRBJ2-2, with 7 central nucleotides matching TRBD1. The base sequence is TGTGCCAGCACCCGGACAGGCACCGGGGAGCTGTTTTTT. It translates as CASTRTGTGELFF.